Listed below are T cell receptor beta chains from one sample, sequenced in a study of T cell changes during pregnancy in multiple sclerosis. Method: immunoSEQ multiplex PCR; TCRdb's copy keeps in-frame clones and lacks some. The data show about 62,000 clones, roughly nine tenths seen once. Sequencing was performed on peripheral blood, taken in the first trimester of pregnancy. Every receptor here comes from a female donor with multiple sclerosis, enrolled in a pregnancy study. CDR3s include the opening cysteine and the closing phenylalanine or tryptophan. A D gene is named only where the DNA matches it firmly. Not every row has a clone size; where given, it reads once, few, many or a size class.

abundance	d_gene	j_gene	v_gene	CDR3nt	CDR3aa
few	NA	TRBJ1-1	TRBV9	TGTGCCAGCAGCGTAGTCGAGATTAACACTGAAGCTTTCTTT	CASSVVEINTEAFF
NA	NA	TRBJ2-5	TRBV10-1	TGCGCCAGCAGTGAAAACAGGGCGGAGACCCAGTACTTC	CASSENRAETQYF
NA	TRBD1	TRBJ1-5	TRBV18	TGTGCCAGCTCACCGGGGGACAGGGGTCAGCCCCAGCATTTT	CASSPGDRGQPQHF
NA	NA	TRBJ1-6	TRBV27	TGTGCCAGCAGTTTAATGGCCTATGGTTACAGGGAACGTAATTCACCCCTCCACTTT	CASSLMAYGYRERNSPLHF
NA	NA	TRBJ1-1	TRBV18	TGTGCCAGCTCACCAACTCGAGGGACTGAAGCTTTCTTT	CASSPTRGTEAFF
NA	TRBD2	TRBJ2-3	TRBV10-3	TGTGCCATCGGGACTAGCGGGAGGAGCACAGATACGCAGTATTTT	CAIGTSGRSTDTQYF
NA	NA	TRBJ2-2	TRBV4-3	TGCGCCAGCAGCCAAGACCCCGCGAACACCGGGGAGCTGTTTTTT	CASSQDPANTGELFF
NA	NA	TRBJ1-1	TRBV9	TGTGCCAGCAGCCATTCCCCCTCACATTTGAACACTGAAGCTTTCTTT	CASSHSPSHLNTEAFF
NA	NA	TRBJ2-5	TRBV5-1	TGCGCCAGCAGCCCAAACGACATCGCGGGATGGGAGACCCAGTACTTC	CASSPNDIAGWETQYF
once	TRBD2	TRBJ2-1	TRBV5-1	TGCGCCAGCAGCTTGGGGGGACTAGCGTCCTGGAATGAGCAGTTCTTC	CASSLGGLASWNEQFF
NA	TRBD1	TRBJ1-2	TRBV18	TGTGCCAGCTCACGGGACAGGGGGAACTATGGCTACACCTTC	CASSRDRGNYGYTF
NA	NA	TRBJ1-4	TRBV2	TGTGCCAGCAGTGAACGGGTTCTTGCAACTAATGAAAAACTGTTTTTT	CASSERVLATNEKLFF
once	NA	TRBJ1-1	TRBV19	TGTGCCAGTAGTATAGATCAGCGAATCGCTTTCTTT	CASSIDQRIAFF
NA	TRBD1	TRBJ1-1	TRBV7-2	TGTGCCAGCAGCCCCAGGGGGATGAACACTGAAGCTTTCTTT	CASSPRGMNTEAFF
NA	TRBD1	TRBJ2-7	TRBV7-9	TGTGCCAGCAGCTCCCCGGAACAGGGGGTCTACGAGCAGTACTTC	CASSSPEQGVYEQYF
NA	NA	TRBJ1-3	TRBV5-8	TGTGCCAGCAGAAGACAGAGCTCGGGAAACACCATATATTTT	CASRRQSSGNTIYF
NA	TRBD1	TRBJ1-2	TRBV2	TGTGCCAGCAGCGAACTGGGACAGGGGGTTAATTATGGCTACACCTTC	CASSELGQGVNYGYTF
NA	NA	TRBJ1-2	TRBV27	TGTGCCAGCAGTTCGGAGGGTAGGGATGGCTACACCTTC	CASSSEGRDGYTF
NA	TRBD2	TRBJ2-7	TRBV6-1	TGTGCCAGCGGTAGGACTAGCGGCTCCTACGAGCAGTACTTC	CASGRTSGSYEQYF
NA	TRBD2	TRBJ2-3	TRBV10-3	TGTGCCCTTGGCGGGGTAGCGGGGGGAGTAGATACGCAGTATTTT	CALGGVAGGVDTQYF
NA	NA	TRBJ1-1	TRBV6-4	TGTGCCAACACAAAGGGGAGGACTGAAGCTTTCTTT	CANTKGRTEAFF
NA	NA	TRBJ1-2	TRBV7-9	TGTGCCAGCAGCCCCGACAGCCTCTATGGCTACACCTTC	CASSPDSLYGYTF
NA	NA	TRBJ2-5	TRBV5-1	TGCGCCAGCGCCCCAGCACCCTCAGGGGGGGAGACCCAGTACTTC	CASAPAPSGGETQYF